Listed here are 30 T cell receptor beta chains from one sample, sequenced in a study of cytomegalovirus exposure and HLA in healthy donors (dated by TCRdb to 2016 to 2017). The receptor library was made with the immunoSEQ multiplex PCR assay. In its TCRdb copy, this immuneACCESS table keeps in-frame sequences only and misses some clones. Where compared with another copy, unresolved V genes explain less than half of these, and the others have no known cause. For this sample the table gives about 49,000 clones, of which approximately 95% were detected only once. The ten largest account for approximately 7.8% of the sample. Sequenced input: PBMCs. The receptor set was obtained from a woman younger than 35 in good health and CMV-seropositive.

The chain employs TRBV30 and TRBJ2-7, with TRBD1 as a possible D gene (5 bases). The CDR3 sequence is 14 residues long. The germline V gene encodes CDR1 GTSNPN and CDR2 SVGIG (reference sequence). V was pared by 4 bases and J by 5 bases, with 18 bases between. The CDR3 loop is CAWKNSRQTHEQYF. CDR3 DNA: TGTGCCTGGAAAAATAGCCGACAGACCCACGAGCAGTACTTC.

The rearrangement joins TRBV18 to TRBJ1-1, with TRBD1 matching 7 bases. J gave up 4 bases and V 4 bases, and 9 bases lay outside the gene matches. Germline values: CDR1 KGHSH, CDR2 LQKENI. This CDR3 is 15 amino acids long. CDR3 in amino acids: CASSLWQGGGTEAFF. In DNA, the CDR3 is TGTGCCAGCTCACTTTGGCAGGGGGGAGGCACTGAAGCTTTCTTT.

This clone was seen a handful of times. The J gene is TRBJ2-2, the V gene TRBV4-3; TRBD2 aligns across 7 bases. The CDR3 covers 18 residues. Germline lookup yields CDR1 LGHNA and CDR2 YSLEER. V was pared by 0 bases and J by 4 bases, with 11 bases of the junction left unmatched. CDR3 region: CASSQEGLAGVVTGELFF. In DNA form, the CDR3 reads TGCGCCAGCAGCCAAGAAGGCTTGGCGGGAGTGGTCACCGGGGAGCTGTTTTTT.

The V gene is TRBV7-6, the J gene TRBJ2-7, with D perhaps matching TRBD2 (7 bases). The CDR3 contains 18 residues. Germline V gene sequence: CDR1 SGHVS, CDR2 FNYEAQ. Between the trimmed V and J ends, which lost 3 bases and 4 bases, there was a span of 25 bases. The CDR3 bases are TGTGCCAGCAGCTTGGAGGGGGGGGCAAGGACTACCGGTTACGAGCAGTACTTC. Protein sequence: CASSLEGGARTTGYEQYF.

This clone was counted a single time. The chain employs TRBV5-1 and TRBJ2-1; 10 bases are shared with TRBD1. Trimming at V came to 5 bases and at J to 6 bases, leaving 5 bases not matched to a gene. The germline V gene encodes CDR1 SGHRS and CDR2 YFSETQ. The length of the CDR3 is 14 residues. In nucleotides, the CDR3 is TGCGCCAGCAGAAATGGACAGGGGGTCAATGAGCAGTTCTTC. It yields the protein CASRNGQGVNEQFF.

This rearrangement joins TRBV7-2 to TRBJ1-1, with 7 nucleotides matching TRBD1. CDR1 is SGHTA, CDR2 FQGNSA, per germline. The CDR3 totals 14 residues. The V gene end was trimmed by 5 bases and the J gene end by 1 base; junction bases not matched to a gene: 4. CDR3 loop: CASSPYRGNTEAFF. The CDR3 DNA reads TGTGCCAGCAGCCCTTACAGGGGGAACACTGAAGCTTTCTTT.

The genes are TRBV2 and TRBJ2-1, with D perhaps TRBD2 (6 bases). The V end was cut by 8 bases, the J end by 6 bases, with 14 bases between. The CDR3 extends over 13 amino acids. Germline V gene lookup returns CDR1 SNHLY and CDR2 FYNNEI. In DNA form, the CDR3 reads TGTGCCAGCGCCTCCGGGACTTTCAATGAGCAGTTCTTC. It is translated as CASASGTFNEQFF.

V and J are TRBV7-2 and TRBJ2-7; D is possibly TRBD2 (7 bases). The CDR3 totals 14 residues. Trimming left V 1 base short and J 4 bases short, with 11 bases between. Germline CDR1 reads SGHTA; CDR2 reads FQGNSA. The CDR3 sequence is CASSLERGGYEQYF. In DNA, the CDR3 is TGTGCCAGCAGCTTAGAGAGGGGGGGTTACGAGCAGTACTTC.

The V and J genes are TRBV25-1 and TRBJ2-7; 9 nucleotides agree with TRBD1. After removal of 9 bases from V and 6 bases from J, the junction contained 12 bases not matched to a gene. Per germline, CDR1 MGHDK and CDR2 SYGVNS. The CDR3 sequence is 14 residues long. The chain's CDR3 is CARTPGQGPSEQYF. The CDR3 bases are TGTGCCAGAACCCCGGGACAGGGCCCATCCGAGCAGTACTTC.

This chain uses TRBV6-1 with TRBJ2-7; perhaps TRBD1 as D (6 bases). Germline V lookup: CDR1 MNHNS, CDR2 SASEGT. Trimming left V 4 bases short and J 3 bases short, with 13 bases between. CDR3 length: 14 residues. The CDR3 spells CASSGPQGHYEQYF. In nucleotides, the CDR3 is TGTGCCAGCAGTGGCCCACAGGGACACTACGAGCAGTACTTC.

The chain has TRBV20-1 and TRBJ2-5; no clear D. CDR3 length equals 11 residues. V gave up 6 bases and J gave up 5 bases, with 10 bases separating them. Per the germline V gene, CDR1 is DFQATT and CDR2 is SNEGSKA (reference sequence). The CDR3 here is CSANFGETQYF. As DNA, the CDR3 is TGCAGTGCCAACTTCGGGGAGACCCAGTACTTC.

The gene calls are TRBV7-2 and TRBJ2-2; 8 nucleotides align to TRBD1. The CDR3 length is 16 residues. The V and J ends lost 0 bases and 2 bases, in that order; junction bases with no gene match: 2. Germline CDR1 SGHTA, CDR2 FQGNSA. This CDR3 reads CASSLAGQVNTGELFF. DNA of the CDR3: TGTGCCAGCAGCTTAGCGGGACAGGTCAACACCGGGGAGCTGTTTTTT.

The genes are TRBV5-4 and TRBJ2-2; D not certain. Germline V CDR1 and CDR2: SGHNT, YYREEE (reference sequence). Trimming shortened V by 2 bases and J by 0 bases, and 14 bases separated the two germline ends. This CDR3 has 17 amino acids. The CDR3 DNA sequence: TGTGCCAGCAGCTTCGTTACACAGATCCCGAACACCGGGGAGCTGTTTTTT. This encodes CASSFVTQIPNTGELFF.

The chain links TRBV2 to TRBJ2-5; 8 bases line up with TRBD2. The J call may be in error: the DNA end matches TRBJ2-7 better. The CDR3 sequence is 18 residues long. Germline V gives CDR1 SNHLY, CDR2 FYNNEI. For the CDR3, the DNA is TGTGCCCCCCCTCGGGGGGGGCCCCGGGACTCACAAATATTCGAGCAGTACTTC. Protein: CAPPRGGPRDSQIFEQYF.

The chain carries TRBV19 and TRBJ2-2, with 7 bases fitting TRBD1. The germline V gene has CDR1 LNHDA and CDR2 SQIVND (reference sequence). Germline trimming cut 2 bases from V and 7 bases from J; bases unmatched to any gene: 1. This CDR3 has 13 amino acids. The CDR3 DNA is TGTGCCAGTAGTATACAGGGGGTCGGGGAGCTGTTTTTT. Protein product: CASSIQGVGELFF.

V usage is TRBV4-3 and J usage is TRBJ2-7, with D unresolved. CDR3 length equals 15 residues. V lost 0 bases, J lost 6 bases, and 15 bases lay in between. The germline CDR1 and CDR2 sequences are LGHNA and YSLEER. Written as DNA, the CDR3 is TGCGCCAGCAGCCAAGACCCTGGAGTTGGTCGCGAGCAGTACTTC. This encodes CASSQDPGVGREQYF.

The rearrangement joins TRBV5-1 to TRBJ2-2; 12 bases match TRBD2. Germline V gene data show CDR1 as SGHRS and CDR2 as YFSETQ. V gave up 4 bases and J gave up 0 bases; unmatched junction bases: 7. This CDR3 has 18 residues. For the CDR3, the DNA is TGCGCCAGCAGCCACTGGACTAGCGGGACCTCGAACACCGGGGAGCTGTTTTTT. Amino acid sequence: CASSHWTSGTSNTGELFF.

In this sample, this clone turned up once. The chain couples TRBV5-3 to TRBJ2-1, with TRBD2 matching 16 bases. TRBV5-3 is recorded as an ORF, its role being uncertain. V shed 2 bases and J 7 bases; nucleotides not matched to a gene: 15. The CDR3 covers 20 residues. DNA of the CDR3: TGTGCCAGAAGCTTCCGCGGGACTAGCGGGAGGGAGGGGCTCTGGAATGAGCAGTTCTTC. Translating it yields CARSFRGTSGREGLWNEQFF.

The V gene is TRBV21-1, the J gene TRBJ2-3; the D call in the table, TRBD1, was not verified against the DNA. TRBV21-1 is annotated as a pseudogene. This CDR3 has 14 amino acids. This chain's CDR3 is CASSRQGRADTQYF. CDR3 nucleotide sequence: TGTGCCAGCAGCAGACAGGGTCGGGCAGATACGCAGTATTTT.

This clone came up a few times. The rearrangement links TRBV7-6 to TRBJ2-7; 9 bases are shared with TRBD1. V was pared by 5 bases and J by 5 bases, with 13 bases of the junction left unmatched. CDR3 length: 16 amino acids. The V gene's germline CDR1 is SGHVS and CDR2 FNYEAQ. The DNA for the CDR3 is TGTGCCAGCAGCCCCCAGAGGGGGACAGGGAATAACGAGCAGTACTTC. This translates into CASSPQRGTGNNEQYF.

The chain combines TRBV27 with TRBJ2-2; D not certain. Trimming pared 3 bases from V and 4 bases from J, leaving 9 bases between. The germline V gene encodes CDR1 MNHEY and CDR2 SMNVEV (reference sequence). The CDR3 totals 14 residues. CDR3 amino acids: CASSFSFSTGELFF. CDR3 in DNA: TGTGCCAGCAGTTTTTCGTTCTCCACCGGGGAGCTGTTTTTT.

CDR3 in DNA: TGCGCCAGCAGCCCGACGGGACTAAGCACAGATACGCAGTATTTT. Protein: CASSPTGLSTDTQYF. The chain is built from TRBV4-1 and TRBJ2-3; the match to TRBD2 covers 7 bases. The length of the CDR3 is 15 residues. The germline V gene has CDR1 MGHRA and CDR2 YSYEKL. After removal of 4 bases from V and 0 bases from J, the junction contained 4 bases not matched to a gene.

The rearrangement joins TRBV4-2 to TRBJ2-4, with D unclear. V was trimmed by 4 bases and J by 8 bases, leaving 9 bases between them. Germline V gene sequence: CDR1 LGHNA, CDR2 YNFKEQ. The CDR3 spans 12 residues. CDR3 in amino acids: CASSPEGDIQYF. CDR3 in DNA: TGTGCCAGCAGCCCCGAAGGAGACATTCAGTACTTC.

The chain links TRBV30 to TRBJ2-7; D remains ambiguous. Per germline, CDR1 GTSNPN and CDR2 SVGIG (reference sequence). V lost 8 bases, J lost 6 bases, and 17 bases lay in between. CDR3 size: 12 residues. CDR3 loop: CAGSLRPSEQYF. CDR3 in DNA: TGTGCCGGTTCACTACGGCCCTCCGAGCAGTACTTC.

This chain links TRBV18 with TRBJ2-7, with TRBD1 matching over 9 bases. The CDR3 spans 14 residues. V trimming: 6 bases; J trimming: 6 bases; junction bases outside the gene matches: 9. Germline CDR1 and CDR2: KGHSH and LQKENI. The chain's CDR3 is CASSYSRDRAEQYF. CDR3 coding DNA: TGTGCCAGCTCCTATTCACGGGACAGGGCCGAGCAGTACTTC.

The chain links TRBV11-2 to TRBJ2-2; tentatively, D is TRBD2 (5 bases). Trimming cost V 2 bases and J 6 bases, with 13 bases left between them. This CDR3 is 15 amino acids long. CDR1 is SGHAT, CDR2 FQNNGV, per germline. CDR3 in DNA: TGTGCCAGCAGCTTAACCCGCGGCGGGCCCGGGGAGCTGTTTTTT. Its protein is CASSLTRGGPGELFF.

This sequence joins TRBV21-1 and TRBJ1-1; TRBD1, the table's D call, lacks a check against the DNA. TRBV21-1 is a documented pseudogene. This CDR3 is built from 15 residues. For the CDR3, the DNA is TGTGCCAGCAGCCTAAGGCAGGGGGTGAACACTGAAGCTTTCTTT. Its protein is CASSLRQGVNTEAFF.

The chain recombines TRBV29-1 with TRBJ1-3; no reliable D call. Germline V lookup: CDR1 SQVTM, CDR2 ANQGSEA. V was trimmed by 2 bases and J by 0 bases, leaving 17 bases between them. The CDR3 is 17 residues long. The CDR3 protein is CSVELSGPVGSGNTIYF. The DNA of the CDR3 is TGCAGCGTTGAACTTAGTGGGCCGGTCGGCTCTGGAAACACCATATATTTT. Based on the CDR3 plus reference TRBV29-1 and TRBJ1-3, the full variable domain is SAVISQKPSRDICQRGTSLTIQCQVDSQVTMMFWYRQQPGQSLTLIATANQGSEATYESGFVIDKFPISRPNLTFSTLTVSNMSPEDSSIYLCSVELSGPVGSGNTIYFGEGSWLTVV.

The chain has TRBV5-5 and TRBJ1-4; the match to TRBD1 covers 8 bases. The CDR3 runs 14 residues. From germline, CDR1 is SGHKS and CDR2 YYEKEE (reference sequence). V lost 3 bases and J lost 5; bases outside the gene matches: 3. The DNA for the CDR3 is TGTGCCAGCAGCTGGACAGGGTGGAATGAAAAACTGTTTTTT. Its translation: CASSWTGWNEKLFF.

The V and J genes are TRBV28 and TRBJ1-1; 12 bases are a match to TRBD1. This CDR3 has 15 amino acids. Per germline, CDR1 MDHEN and CDR2 SYDVKM. Trimming at V came to 5 bases and at J to 4 bases, leaving 5 bases not matched to a gene. CDR3 residues: CASSAQGQGATEAFF. The CDR3 nucleotides are TGTGCCAGCAGTGCCCAGGGACAGGGGGCCACTGAAGCTTTCTTT.